This TCR beta chain originates from a study of CD8 T cells in Susac syndrome. The CDR3 length is 16 residues. V lost 0 bases, J lost 6 bases, and 17 bases lay in between. Germline V CDR1 and CDR2: LNHNV, YYDKDF (reference sequence). An amount of RNA that ranged from roughly 0.5 to 1 ug was reverse transcribed with random hexamers. MiXCR was run by TCRdb on the immunoSEQ multiplex PCR reads, yielding one entry per CDR3 protein. Among about 200,000 distinct CDR3 sequences, 80% to 95% were seen once, and the ten largest hold about 0.15%. V gene TRBV15 combines with J gene TRBJ1-1; a possible D gene is TRBD1 (5 bases). Sequencing input: CD8+ T cells from PBMCs. This sequence was found in a human donor with multiple sclerosis. CDR3 in amino acids: CATSRDDEGGAAEAFF. The CDR3 DNA reads TGTGCCACCAGCAGAGATGACGAAGGAGGGGCTGCTGAAGCTTTCTTT. Supplemented by reference TRBV15 and TRBJ1-1, the full variable domain reads DAMVIQNPRYQVTQFGKPVTLSCSQTLNHNVMYWYQQKSSQAPKLLFHYYDKDFNNEADTPDNFQSRRPNTSFCFLDIRSPGLGDTAMYLCATSRDDEGGAAEAFFGQGTRLTVV.